This TCR beta chain came from a study of T cell changes during pregnancy in multiple sclerosis. From germline, CDR1 is MNHNY and CDR2 SVGAGI (reference sequence). V shed 6 bases, J shed 5 bases, and the junction held 6 bases outside the gene matches. The CDR3 totals 13 residues. Profiling relied on immunoSEQ multiplex PCR, and the TCRdb table lists in-frame clones only, not all of them. This table holds roughly 52,000 clones, 75% to 90% found once. The V and J genes are TRBV6-6 and TRBJ1-2, with 7 bases fitting TRBD1. The source of this sequence is a female donor with multiple sclerosis, enrolled in a pregnancy study. The material was CD4+ T cells from peripheral blood mononuclear cells, obtained in the first trimester of pregnancy. This CDR3 reads CASSRGQEYGYTF. The CDR3 coding sequence is TGTGCCAGCAGCCGAGGACAGGAGTATGGCTACACCTTC.